The source of this T cell receptor beta chain is a study of CD8+CD57+ T cells in acquired aplastic anemia. Study details: The DNA of sorted CD4+ and CD8+ cells averaged 3.2 ug. Whole-study results and caveats: Between the patient and control groups, CD8+ Simpson's diversity did not differ significantly. Patients and controls were found to share around 30 CD8+ CDR3 sequences.

The sequenced patients had an expansion of CD8+CD57+ cells seen by flow cytometry. Severe acquired aplastic anemia was diagnosed in all patients. Unmatched junction bases numbered 4, after V lost 6 bases and J lost 5 bases. The CDR3 loop spans 12 amino acids. The germline V gene encodes CDR1 SQVTM and CDR2 ANQGSEA. As for this clonotype: Its antigen is not identified.

Profiling that covered TCR beta VDJ and CDR3 relied on genomic DNA as its template. TCRdb reprocessed the reads with MiXCR, giving one entry per CDR3 protein. The table has 400,000 to 600,000 distinct CDR3 sequences, around 30% seen once. The clonotype originates from a human donor with aplastic anemia. The sequenced sample consisted of sorted CD4+, CD8+, or CD8+CD57+ T cells (not recorded which) from PBMCs. The chain uses TRBV29-1 and TRBJ1-2, with 9 bases lining up with TRBD1. The CDR3 bases are TGCAGCGTGGGGGGACAGGGATATGGCTACACCTTC. Translation: CSVGGQGYGYTF.